Following are 10 T cell receptor beta chains from one sample sequenced in a study of glioma-infiltrating T cells. TCR alpha and beta CDR3 regions were amplified from RNA using iRepertoire nested multiplex PCR. TCRdb re-analysed the multiplex PCR reads in MiXCR, keeping a single row per CDR3 protein. Of more than 300,000 distinct CDR3 sequences in the sample, 41% were seen once. Sequencing input: glioma tissue, nonneoplastic brain tissue, or PBMCs (not recorded which). The receptors were sampled from a human donor with low-grade glioma or glioblastoma, undergoing nonglioma brain surgery, or in good health (not recorded which).

Comments on this clonotype: Compared with germline, one end of the junction differs, possibly owing to a read error. The chain employs TRBV20-1 and TRBJ2-1; D not certain. CDR3 length: 13 amino acids. Germline lookup yields CDR1 DFQATT and CDR2 SNEGSKA (reference sequence). In DNA, the CDR3 is TGCAGTGCTAGAGCCAGGCCGTACAATGAGCAGTCCTTC. Its translation is CSARARPYNEQSF.

The J gene is TRBJ2-3, the V gene TRBV29-1; D is possibly TRBD1 (5 bases). Germline V lookup: CDR1 SQVTM, CDR2 ANQGSEA. V was shortened by 2 bases and J by 2 bases, with 8 bases between the two germline ends. The CDR3 loop spans 13 amino acids. Here the CDR3 reads CSVEQDNTDTQYF. The CDR3 DNA reads as TGCAGCGTTGAACAGGACAACACAGATACGCAGTATTTT.

This clonotype was picked up many times. The chain has TRBV27 and TRBJ1-2; D possibly corresponds to TRBD1 (5 bases). CDR1 is MNHEY, CDR2 SMNVEV, per germline (reference sequence). The CDR3 extends over 14 amino acids. V was pared by 3 bases and J by 2 bases, with 10 bases between. CDR3 residues: CASSFGGPNYGYTF. DNA of the CDR3: TGTGCCAGCAGTTTTGGGGGACCCAACTATGGCTACACCTTC.

This clonotype was seen just once. A much larger clone differs by one base, so this may be a read error. The V gene is TRBV6-8, the J gene TRBJ2-4; 12 nucleotides align to TRBD2. The CDR3 extends over 15 amino acids. The V and J ends lost 6 bases and 13 bases, in that order; junction bases with no gene match: 13. Germline CDR1 is MNHGY and CDR2 is SAAAGT. CDR3 sequence reads: CASRPLAGGYNEQYF. DNA for the CDR3: TGTGCCAGCAGGCCACTAGCGGGAGGTTACAATGAGCAGTACTTC.

The chain carries TRBV11-1 and TRBJ1-6; 8 nucleotides match TRBD1. The CDR3 spans 16 residues. The junction had 8 bases not matched to a gene; V was cut back by 5 bases and J by 5 bases. Germline V gene data show CDR1 as SGHAT and CDR2 as FQDESV (reference sequence). The CDR3 protein is CASSGTGTNDNSPLHF. The CDR3 region has the DNA TGTGCCAGCAGCGGGACAGGAACAAACGATAATTCACCCCTCCACTTT.

About this clonotype: This clone may be a read error of a much larger clone one base away. V and J are TRBV25-1 and TRBJ2-7; TRBD2 matches at 8 bases. Germline CDR1 and CDR2: MGHDK and SYGVNS. CDR3 size: 16 residues. The CDR3 coding sequence is TGTGCCAGCAGTCCACGGGGGGGCACTGGATTTTACGATCAGTACTTC. Its protein is CASSPRGGTGFYDQYF.

The V call is TRBV5-6, the J call TRBJ2-1; TRBD2 matches 7 bases. This CDR3 has 15 residues. The V gene's germline CDR1 is SGHDT and CDR2 YYEEEE. The ends lost 5 bases at V and 2 bases at J; junction bases unmatched: 7. CDR3 sequence reads: CASRPTSAPYNEQFF. CDR3 bases: TGTGCCAGCAGACCAACTAGCGCTCCCTACAATGAGCAGTTCTTC.

The rearrangement links TRBV29-1 to TRBJ2-7, with D tentatively TRBD2 (6 bases). Germline V gene sequence: CDR1 SQVTM, CDR2 ANQGSEA. V lost 5 bases to trimming and J lost 1 base, with 15 bases between them. This CDR3 contains 14 residues. For the CDR3, the DNA is TGCAGCGTTACCCTAGCGAAATCTTCCTACGAGCAGTACTTC. It translates to CSVTLAKSSYEQYF.

The chain couples TRBV4-2 to TRBJ1-5, with 7 bases aligning to TRBD1. Losses at the gene ends were 0 bases for V and 1 base for J; bases not matched to a gene: 3. This CDR3 region has 16 residues. The germline gives CDR1 LGHNA, CDR2 YNFKEQ. This CDR3 reads CASSQEQGRSNQPQHF. CDR3 nucleotides: TGTGCCAGCAGCCAAGAACAGGGGAGAAGCAATCAGCCCCAGCATTTT.

Comments on this clonotype: A much larger clone lies a single base off, so this may be a read error. This chain joins TRBV28 and TRBJ2-6; TRBD1 is a possible D gene (5 bases). V was pared by 9 bases and J by 0 bases, with 15 bases between. Germline values: CDR1 MDHEN, CDR2 SYDVKM. This CDR3 region has 16 residues. The CDR3 protein is CARTLDTNSGANVLTF. The DNA of the CDR3 is TGTGCCAGAACCTTGGACACCAACTCTGGGGCCAACGTCCTGACTTTC. Full variable domain (remainder filled in from reference TRBV28 and TRBJ2-6): DVKVTQSSRYLVKRTGEKVFLECVQDMDHENMFWYRQDPGLGLRLIYFSYDVKMKEKGDIPEGYSVSREKKERFSLILESASTNQTSMYLCARTLDTNSGANVLTFGAGSRLTVL.